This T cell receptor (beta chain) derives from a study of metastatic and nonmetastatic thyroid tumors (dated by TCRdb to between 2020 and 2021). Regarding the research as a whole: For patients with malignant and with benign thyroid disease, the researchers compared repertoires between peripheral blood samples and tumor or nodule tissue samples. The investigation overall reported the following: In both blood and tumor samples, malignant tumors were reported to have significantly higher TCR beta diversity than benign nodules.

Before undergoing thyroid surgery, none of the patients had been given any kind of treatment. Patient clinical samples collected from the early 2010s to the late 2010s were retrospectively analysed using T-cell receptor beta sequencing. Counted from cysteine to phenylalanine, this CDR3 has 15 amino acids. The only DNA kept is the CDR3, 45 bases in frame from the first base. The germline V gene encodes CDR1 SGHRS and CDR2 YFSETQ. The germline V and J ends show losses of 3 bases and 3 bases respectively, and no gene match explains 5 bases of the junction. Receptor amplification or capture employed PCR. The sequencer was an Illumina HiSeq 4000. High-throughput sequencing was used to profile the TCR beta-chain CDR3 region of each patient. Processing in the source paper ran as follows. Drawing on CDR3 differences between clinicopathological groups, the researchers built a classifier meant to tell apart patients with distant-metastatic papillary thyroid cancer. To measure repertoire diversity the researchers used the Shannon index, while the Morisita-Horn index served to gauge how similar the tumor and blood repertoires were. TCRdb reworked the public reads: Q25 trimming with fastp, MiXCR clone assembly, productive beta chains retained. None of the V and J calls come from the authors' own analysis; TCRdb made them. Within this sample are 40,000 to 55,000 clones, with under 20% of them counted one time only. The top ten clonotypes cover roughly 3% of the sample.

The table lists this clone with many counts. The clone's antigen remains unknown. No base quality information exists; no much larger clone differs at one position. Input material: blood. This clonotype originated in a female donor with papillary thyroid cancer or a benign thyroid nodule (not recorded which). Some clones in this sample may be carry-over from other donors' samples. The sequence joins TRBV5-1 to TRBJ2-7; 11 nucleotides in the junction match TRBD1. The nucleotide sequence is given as TGCGCCAGCAGCTGGGGGGACAGGGGGTTCTACGAGCAGTACTTC. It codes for CASSWGDRGFYEQYF.